Following are 29 T cell receptor beta chains from one sample sequenced in a study of molecular identifiers for immune sequencing clone quantification. TCRdb fed the PCR reads into MiXCR, producing one record per CDR3 protein. Among just under 650,000 distinct CDR3 sequences listed, approximately 20% were seen once. Input material: naive CD8+ T cells from blood, with Jurkat cell RNA spiked in. Sample subset: FACS-sorted CD8+CD4-CCR7+CD45RA+ naive T cells. The receptors were sampled from a human donor in good health. Some libraries in this study had Jurkat cell RNA spiked in.

As to this clonotype: This may stem from a read error, because a much larger clone lies one nucleotide away. The chain combines TRBV12-5 with TRBJ2-5, with 8 bases matching TRBD1. Germline assignment: CDR1 LGHNT and CDR2 FRNRAP. The V and J ends lost 5 bases and 9 bases, in that order; junction bases with no gene match: 17. CDR3 length equals 16 residues. CDR3 region: CASGPSEGQGVEAQYF. CDR3 in DNA: TGTGCTAGTGGTCCCAGCGAAGGACAGGGTGTGGAGGCCCAGTACTTC.

This clonotype came up many times. The chain is built from TRBV4-1 and TRBJ1-1; no firm D call. CDR1 is MGHRA, CDR2 YSYEKL, per germline. The length of the CDR3 is 12 residues. The V end lost 6 bases, the J end lost 1 base, and 6 bases lay between the germline ends. The CDR3 coding sequence is TGCGCCAGCAGGAGCCAGAACACTGAAGCTTTCTTT. Translation gives CASRSQNTEAFF.

This clonotype was found a few times. This chain joins TRBV20-1 and TRBJ2-3, with a possible D match to TRBD2 (5 bases). CDR3 length: 18 amino acids. V lost 4 bases and J lost 5, with 28 bases in between. Germline CDR1 and CDR2: DFQATT and SNEGSKA (reference sequence). CDR3 protein: CSANDGLGGLVSQDTQYF. CDR3 DNA: TGCAGTGCTAACGACGGACTTGGCGGGCTAGTTTCGCAAGATACGCAGTATTTT.

Remarks on this clonotype: The CDR3 end shows no conserved phenylalanine or tryptophan, and so a read error is likely. V and J are TRBV4-3 and TRBJ1-3; 7 bases agree with TRBD1. The CDR3 runs 17 residues. Trimming removed 0 bases from V and 1 base from J; junction bases left unmatched: 6. In germline, CDR1 is LGHNA, CDR2 YSLEER. CDR3 loop: CASSQDPRDSSGNTIYL. The DNA for the CDR3 is TGCGCCAGCAGCCAAGATCCTCGGGACAGTTCTGGAAACACCATATATCTT.

This clonotype showed up many times. The V and J genes are TRBV3-1 and TRBJ1-4; D remains unclear. The CDR3 is made up of 13 amino acids. The germline V gene has CDR1 LGHDT and CDR2 YNNKEL (reference sequence). V gave up 1 base and J gave up 8 bases, with 8 bases separating them. CDR3 DNA: TGTGCCAGCAGCCAAGGACGCCGCGAAAAACTGTTTTTT. It is translated as CASSQGRREKLFF.

This clonotype was counted ten times or more. The V gene is TRBV11-1, the J gene TRBJ2-3; 9 nucleotides line up with TRBD2. J was trimmed by 6 bases and V by 2 bases; bases with no gene match: 9. Germline assignment: CDR1 SGHAT and CDR2 FQDESV (reference sequence). This CDR3 contains 16 residues. CDR3 amino acids: CASSLTLAGIEDTQYF. The CDR3 DNA follows: TGTGCCAGCAGCTTAACCCTAGCGGGAATCGAGGATACGCAGTATTTT.

This clonotype was seen many times. The J gene is TRBJ2-2, the V gene TRBV27; 8 nucleotides line up with TRBD1. Germline CDR1 MNHEY, CDR2 SMNVEV (reference sequence). The CDR3 spans 17 residues. With V trimmed by 4 bases and J by 2 bases, 9 bases remained unmatched. The CDR3 DNA sequence: TGTGCCAGCAGTTGGTCAGGGGGCCACCAAAACACCGGGGAGCTGTTTTTT. It specifies CASSWSGGHQNTGELFF.

This clonotype was detected only a few times. This CDR3 is CASSTQGARLTDTGELFF. In nucleotides, the CDR3 is TGTGCCAGCAGCACGCAGGGGGCGAGACTTACGGACACCGGGGAGCTGTTTTTT. The chain carries TRBV21-1 and TRBJ2-2; the table's D call, TRBD1, has no DNA check behind it. TRBV21-1 is a documented pseudogene. The CDR3 contains 18 residues.

This clonotype was picked up many times. The chain carries TRBV7-2 and TRBJ2-1, with D unresolved. This CDR3 spans 12 amino acids. The V and J ends lost 1 base and 10 bases respectively, with 8 bases between them. Looked up from germline, CDR1 is SGHTA and CDR2 is FQGNSA. The CDR3 protein is CASSLGVPEQFF. Written as DNA, the CDR3 is TGTGCCAGCAGCTTAGGCGTGCCCGAGCAGTTCTTC. Filled out from reference TRBV7-2 and TRBJ2-1, the complete variable domain reads GAGVSQSPSNKVTEKGKDVELRCDPISGHTALYWYRQSLGQGLEFLIYFQGNSAPDKSGLPSDRFSAERTGGSVSTLTIQRTQQEDSAVYLCASSLGVPEQFFGPGTRLTVL.

The J gene is TRBJ1-1, the V gene TRBV4-3, with D uncertain. The V end was cut by 0 bases, the J end by 5 bases, with 13 bases between. Germline CDR1 is LGHNA and CDR2 is YSLEER. The CDR3 spans 15 residues. The CDR3 DNA sequence: TGCGCCAGCAGCCAAGATCGGGTGTCCGTGACTGAAGCTTTCTTT. Translating it yields CASSQDRVSVTEAFF.

This clonotype was detected a few times. This may come from a read error, since a much larger clone is one base off. The chain is built from TRBV28 and TRBJ2-7, with D possibly being TRBD1 or TRBD2 (5 bases each). Germline V gives CDR1 MDHEN, CDR2 SYDVKM. This CDR3 spans 13 amino acids. The CDR3 is CASSPRGPYEQCF. In nucleotides, the CDR3 is TGTGCCAGCAGCCCCCGGGGCCCCTACGAGCAGTGCTTC.

In its sample, this clonotype was seen many times. The gene calls are TRBV11-2 and TRBJ1-1; the D is unclear. The germline gives CDR1 SGHAT, CDR2 FQNNGV. The CDR3 loop spans 16 amino acids. V shed 5 bases and J shed 0 bases, with 16 bases lying between them. This chain's CDR3 is CASSPSHKIMNTEAFF. The CDR3 DNA reads TGTGCCAGCAGCCCCTCCCACAAGATTATGAACACTGAAGCTTTCTTT.

In this sample, this clonotype turned up a few times. This chain uses TRBV9 with TRBJ2-5, with TRBD2 matching over 10 bases. J was trimmed by 5 bases and V by 3 bases; bases with no gene match: 7. CDR1 is SGDLS and CDR2 is YYNGEE in the germline V gene. The CDR3 extends over 15 amino acids. The CDR3 spells CASSGGTSDPETQYF. The CDR3 DNA follows: TGTGCCAGCAGCGGCGGGACTAGCGATCCGGAGACCCAGTACTTC.

This clonotype was seen many times. The chain joins TRBV27 to TRBJ2-4; 9 nucleotides match TRBD1. Germline V gene sequence: CDR1 MNHEY, CDR2 SMNVEV (reference sequence). V lost 6 bases and J lost 3; bases outside the gene matches: 9. The CDR3 extends over 16 amino acids. CDR3 nucleotides: TGTGCCAGCAGGTCTTTACAGGGGGCGCACAAAAACATTCAGTACTTC. Its protein product is CASRSLQGAHKNIQYF.

This clonotype occurred many times. This chain uses TRBV7-9 with TRBJ1-1; maybe TRBD1 (6 bases). The germline CDR1 and CDR2 sequences are SEHNR and FQNEAQ (reference sequence). The CDR3 is 14 residues long. The ends were cut back, 1 base at V and 5 bases at J, with 11 bases in the middle. The CDR3 region is CASSLEGGGTEAFF. The DNA for the CDR3 is TGTGCCAGCAGCTTAGAGGGGGGAGGGACTGAAGCTTTCTTT.

This clonotype showed up many times. The gene calls are TRBV29-1 and TRBJ2-1; 7 bases fit TRBD2. Trimming cost V 4 bases and J 9 bases; bases outside gene matches: 9. This CDR3 comprises 13 residues. The germline gives CDR1 SQVTM, CDR2 ANQGSEA. CDR3 bases: TGCAGCGTTGGGTCGGGAGGCCTCGGTGAGCAGTTCTTC. As protein: CSVGSGGLGEQFF.

The genes are TRBV13 and TRBJ2-5, with 7 bases fitting TRBD1. The CDR3 runs to 17 residues. V lost 0 bases to trimming and J lost 1 base; unmatched junction nucleotides: 8. In germline, CDR1 is PRHDT, CDR2 FYEKMQ (reference sequence). CDR3 bases: TGTGCCAGCAGCTTAGGCCCCCCTGCAGGGGGCCAAGAGACCCAGTACTTC. Encoded protein: CASSLGPPAGGQETQYF.

This clonotype has at least ten counts. The rearrangement links TRBV29-1 to TRBJ1-2; a possible D gene is TRBD1 (5 bases). V was clipped by 5 bases and J by 7 bases, with 14 bases between them. This CDR3 comprises 12 residues. Germline-derived CDR1 and CDR2 are SQVTM and ANQGSEA. CDR3 loop: CSVSAGIPGYTF. The CDR3 DNA reads as TGCAGCGTTTCGGCAGGGATTCCTGGCTACACCTTC.

This clonotype was counted ten times or more. This sequence joins TRBV20-1 and TRBJ2-7; 9 nucleotides agree with TRBD2. Germline V gene sequence: CDR1 DFQATT, CDR2 SNEGSKA (reference sequence). The J segment lost 2 bases and the V segment lost 0 bases, leaving 8 bases of the junction unmatched. CDR3 size: 16 residues. CDR3 coding DNA: TGCAGTGCTAGAGAACAATACCTAGCGGGAACCTACGAGCAGTACTTC. This encodes CSAREQYLAGTYEQYF.

This clonotype came up many times. The gene calls are TRBV7-2 and TRBJ2-2, with unresolved D. The CDR3 has 13 residues. Germline lookup yields CDR1 SGHTA and CDR2 FQGNSA. Trimming removed 0 bases from V and 7 bases from J, with 6 bases in between. The CDR3 region is CASSLAGDGELFF. The CDR3 DNA follows: TGTGCCAGCAGCTTAGCAGGTGACGGGGAGCTGTTTTTT.

Many counts were recorded for this clonotype. The J gene is TRBJ2-3, the V gene TRBV20-1; either TRBD1 or TRBD2 may supply D (6 bases each). V lost 4 bases and J 1 base, leaving 12 bases between the germline ends. CDR1 is DFQATT and CDR2 is SNEGSKA in the germline V gene (reference sequence). The CDR3 totals 14 residues. The CDR3 sequence: CSATGDFGTDTQYF. CDR3 DNA sequence: TGCAGTGCTACAGGGGACTTTGGCACAGATACGCAGTATTTT.

This clonotype was counted at least ten times. J is TRBJ2-3 and V is TRBV7-6; 8 bases are shared with TRBD2. The germline V gene encodes CDR1 SGHVS and CDR2 FNYEAQ. The junction had 4 bases not matched to a gene; V was cut back by 1 base and J by 1 base. This CDR3 has 16 amino acids. CDR3 loop: CASSLVTRGGTDTQYF. The CDR3, as DNA: TGTGCCAGCAGCTTAGTGACGCGGGGGGGCACAGATACGCAGTATTTT.

This clonotype was observed at least ten times. The chain carries TRBV2 and TRBJ2-3; D is unclear. V was trimmed by 10 bases and J by 9 bases, leaving 11 bases between them. Germline CDR1 and CDR2: SNHLY and FYNNEI. There are 10 residues in the CDR3. The CDR3 spells CANSHTTQYF. CDR3 coding DNA: TGTGCCAACTCTCATACAACGCAGTATTTT.

With regard to this clonotype: A much larger clone is a single base away; this may be a read error. V and J are TRBV19 and TRBJ2-7, with D possibly matching TRBD1 (5 bases). Trimming left V 8 bases short and J 2 bases short, with 13 bases between. This CDR3 comprises 13 residues. Germline assignment: CDR1 LNHDA and CDR2 SQIVND (reference sequence). In DNA, the CDR3 is TGTGCCAGTGGTCAGGGTTTCACCTACGAGCAGTACTTC. This codes for CASGQGFTYEQYF.

This clonotype was recorded at least ten times. This chain connects TRBV18 to TRBJ1-2; 9 positions agree with TRBD1. Germline loops: CDR1 KGHSH, CDR2 LQKENI. This CDR3 has 14 residues. V was pared by 6 bases and J by 4 bases, with 6 bases of the junction left unmatched. DNA for the CDR3: TGTGCCAGCTCCCCTGGGACAGGGTTCTATGGCTACACCTTC. It yields the protein CASSPGTGFYGYTF.

A remark on this clonotype: A read error may be the cause here, since a much bigger clone is one base away. This chain joins TRBV7-2 and TRBJ2-1; a possible D gene is TRBD2 (6 bases). The CDR3 contains 15 residues. Germline lookup yields CDR1 SGHTA and CDR2 FQGNSA. Here the CDR3 reads CVSSLTGDGYNEQFF. CDR3 nucleotides: TGTGTCAGCAGCTTAACGGGAGACGGATACAATGAGCAGTTCTTC.

In this sample, this clonotype turned up many times. The CDR3 sequence: CASSFPRNTIYF. Here the CDR3 DNA reads TGTGCCAGCAGCTTCCCCAGAAACACCATATATTTT. The chain recombines TRBV7-2 with TRBJ1-3, with no clear D. V lost 3 bases and J lost 5, with 5 bases in between. This CDR3 contains 12 residues. Germline V gene sequence: CDR1 SGHTA, CDR2 FQGNSA.

This clonotype was recorded a few times. A much larger clonotype is one base distant, so this may be a read error. CDR3 in DNA: TGTGCCAGCAGTGGCCGGGACAGGGAATACGAGCAGTACTTC. Translation gives CASSGRDREYEQYF. The chain has TRBV27 and TRBJ2-7; 9 bases align to TRBD1. Trimming cost V 5 bases and J 4 bases; bases outside gene matches: 6. Germline CDR1 reads MNHEY; CDR2 reads SMNVEV (reference sequence). This CDR3 has 14 amino acids.

This chain connects TRBV3-1 to TRBJ2-1; D remains unclear. V was clipped by 0 bases and J by 8 bases, with 14 bases between them. This CDR3 comprises 15 residues. Germline CDR1 and CDR2: LGHDT and YNNKEL (reference sequence). The CDR3 bases are TGTGCCAGCAGCCAAGATCTATTACCCACCCATGAGCAGTTCTTC. It encodes CASSQDLLPTHEQFF.